The source of this TCR beta chain is a study of T-cell reconstitution after alpha-beta-depleted transplantation in children. Construction of the TCRbeta library involved unique molecular identifiers. TCRdb reanalysed the PCR reads using MiXCR and keeps one entry per CDR3 protein. The sample consists of under 50,000 distinct CDR3 sequences, about 10% of them appearing once. With V trimmed by 5 bases and J by 2 bases, 10 bases remained unmatched. The germline CDR1 and CDR2 sequences are SGHTA and FQGNSA. The CDR3 is made up of 16 amino acids. Notes on the study in general: Among T cells one year after transplant, newly produced cells accounted for most counts and diversity. Two months or so post-transplant, alpha-beta T cells reportedly derived from several hundred expanded graft clones.

This clonotype was seen at least ten times. The antigen remains unidentified. J is TRBJ2-7 and V is TRBV7-2, with TRBD1 identical over 9 bases. The sequence derives from a male patient between 2 and 9 years old who had a stem cell transplant for chronic granulomatous disease, so the T cells may come from the graft donor. The specimen comprised PBMCs, mostly from graft donor cells, sampled 60 days after TCRalphabeta/CD19-depleted stem cell transplant. CDR3 coding DNA: TGTGCCAGCAGCCGATTCGGACAGGGGCCAACCTACGAGCAGTACTTC. Translating gives CASSRFGQGPTYEQYF.